This T cell receptor (beta chain) derives from a study of T cells after posttransplantation cyclophosphamide. With regard to this clone: Its cognate antigen is unknown.

Whole-study results and caveats: Blood and skin or GI T cell repertoires showed limited TRB overlap. Recipient CMV seropositivity and CMV reactivation strongly tracked TRB clonality. Donor CD8+ memory clones often dominated recipient blood repertoires at later times.

Method: immunoSEQ multiplex PCR; TCRdb's copy keeps in-frame clones and lacks some. The data contain about 2,500 clones, roughly 85% of them singletons. A marrow graft followed busulfan-fludarabine conditioning, with cyclophosphamide on days +3 and +4. Looked up from germline, CDR1 is MNHNS and CDR2 is SASEGT. V dropped 3 bases and J dropped 6; count of bases not matched to a gene: 4. The CDR3 runs 14 residues. The sequencing here drew on PBMCs, taken after allogeneic stem cell transplant with posttransplant cyclophosphamide. The clonotype was recovered from a male patient between 25 and 40 years old who received an allogeneic stem cell transplant from a related donor, was CMV-positive, and had acute GVHD only. These T cells may partly come from the graft donor. The chain combines TRBV6-1 with TRBJ2-3; 9 nucleotides match TRBD1. The CDR3 is CASSEDRGWDTQYF. The CDR3, as DNA: TGTGCCAGCAGTGAGGACAGGGGCTGGGATACGCAGTATTTT.